This TCR beta chain was captured in a study of blood T cells in healthy people across ages. Whole-study findings and limits: Observed TCR beta diversity showed a strong correlation with the percentage of naive T cells as measured by flow cytometry. It was the long-lived donors that had more naive CD4+ cells and higher diversity than aged donors.

PCR was performed a second time for roughly 7 to 12 cycles using a sample-barcoded 5' primer and a J-beta primer mix. TCRdb recomputed calls from the 5' RACE reads with MiXCR, one row per CDR3 protein. The data hold about 1.8 million distinct CDR3 sequences, with roughly 50% observed a single time. This clonotype came up a few times. The target antigen is unknown. This CDR3 has 13 residues. V was clipped by 10 bases and J by 2 bases; unmatched bases: 6. Each donor had about 9.6 milliliters of peripheral blood drawn. Each sample yielded at least 6 million isolated PBMCs. The receptor was derived from a woman aged 40 to 55 in good health. Sequenced sample: blood. This chain links TRBV12-3 or TRBV12-4 with TRBJ2-3; 7 bases align to TRBD2. The CDR3 DNA reads TGTGCCACCGGGGACTATACCACAGATACGCAGTATTTT. It encodes CATGDYTTDTQYF.